These T cell receptor beta chains were read from a single sample in a study of blood T cells in healthy people across ages. In TCRdb, the 5' RACE reads were re-called with MiXCR into one record per CDR3 protein. This table has about 1,000,000 distinct CDR3 sequences, 45% appearing once. The sequencing input was blood. These receptors originate from a woman aged 55-70 years in good health. Both conserved end residues are part of each CDR3. The D gene is left open where the match is weak. The size field is filled for only some rows; it gives once, few, many or a size class.

TRBJ2-1 | TRBV5-5 | - | - | CASSLVSEQFF | TGTGCCAGCAGCTTGGTCAGTGAGCAGTTCTTC
TRBJ1-1 | TRBV6-1 | - | few | CASRIRGLNTEAFF | TGTGCCAGCAGAATCAGGGGACTGAACACTGAAGCTTTCTTT
TRBJ2-7 | TRBV27 | - | few | CASSLRRSSYEQYF | TGTGCCAGCAGTTTAAGGAGAAGCTCCTACGAGCAGTACTTC
TRBJ2-1 | TRBV20-1 | - | once | CSAPEAGGYNEQFF | TGCAGTGCCCCCGAGGCTGGCGGCTACAATGAGCAGTTCTTC
TRBJ2-7 | TRBV20-1 | TRBD2 | - | CSARVNPGTSNEQYF | TGCAGTGCTAGAGTGAACCCCGGGACTAGCAACGAGCAGTACTTC
TRBJ2-5 | TRBV7-8 | - | few | CASSFPEVGGTDQETQYF | TGTGCCAGCAGCTTCCCGGAAGTCGGAGGGACCGATCAAGAGACCCAGTACTTC
TRBJ2-1 | TRBV29-1 | - | - | CSVSASIGEQFF | TGCAGCGTTTCCGCTAGCATAGGTGAGCAGTTCTTC
TRBJ2-1 | TRBV25-1 | - | - | CARNREFLNEQFF | TGTGCCAGAAACAGGGAATTTTTAAATGAGCAGTTCTTC
TRBJ2-7 | TRBV5-1 | - | few | CASSGTPNEQYF | TGCGCCAGCAGCGGAACCCCTAACGAGCAGTACTTC
TRBJ2-7 | TRBV5-1 | - | few | CASSKIQGSYEQYF | TGCGCCAGCAGCAAAATACAGGGCTCCTACGAGCAGTACTTC
TRBJ2-3 | TRBV5-4 | - | - | CASSPTGFDTQYF | TGTGCCAGCAGCCCGACGGGGTTCGATACGCAGTATTTT
TRBJ2-1 | TRBV20-1 | TRBD2 | - | CSARMGLAGVDGQFF | TGCAGTGCTAGAATGGGACTAGCGGGAGTAGATGGGCAGTTCTTC
TRBJ2-3 | TRBV7-3 | - | few | CASSLYGKGYTDTQYF | TGTGCCAGCAGCCTGTACGGGAAGGGCTACACAGATACGCAGTATTTT
TRBJ2-7 | TRBV3-1 | - | few | CASSRTGTLGHEQYF | TGTGCCAGCAGCCGTACCGGGACATTGGGCCACGAGCAGTACTTC
TRBJ2-7 | TRBV6-5 | - | - | CASSRGGDPASGEQYF | TGTGCCAGCAGCCGCGGAGGGGACCCAGCCTCGGGTGAGCAGTACTTC
TRBJ2-3 | TRBV15 | - | - | CATSRGEGPDTQYF | TGTGCCACCAGCAGAGGAGAGGGTCCAGATACGCAGTATTTT
TRBJ1-3 | TRBV4-2 | - | - | CASSQEIQGVSGNTIYF | TGTGCCAGCAGCCAAGAGATTCAAGGGGTGTCTGGAAACACCATATATTTT
TRBJ2-5 | TRBV2 | - | few | CASRVNRVEETQYF | TGTGCCAGCAGAGTTAACAGGGTGGAAGAGACCCAGTACTTC
TRBJ2-1 | TRBV20-1 | TRBD2 | - | CSARDLGAGYNEQFF | TGCAGTGCTAGAGACCTCGGAGCGGGGTACAATGAGCAGTTCTTC
TRBJ2-7 | TRBV19 | - | few | CASSIDPTAYEQYF | TGTGCCAGTAGTATAGACCCGACAGCCTACGAGCAGTACTTC
TRBJ2-7 | TRBV2 | - | - | CAITGVSSYEQYF | TGTGCCATCACCGGGGTAAGCTCCTACGAGCAGTACTTC
TRBJ2-1 | TRBV14 | TRBD2 | - | CASSRGGSKEGEQFF | TGTGCCAGCAGCCGGGGCGGGAGCAAGGAGGGTGAGCAGTTCTTC
TRBJ1-5 | TRBV20-1 | TRBD1 | - | CSARSKEDGTAEHYQPQHF | TGCAGTGCTAGATCCAAAGAGGACGGGACAGCTGAACACTATCAGCCCCAGCATTTT
TRBJ2-7 | TRBV2 | - | - | CASTQERTSYEQYF | TGTGCCAGCACGCAAGAGCGGACCTCCTACGAGCAGTACTTC
TRBJ2-1 | TRBV7-9 | TRBD1 | few | CASSRGQGGQFF | TGTGCCAGCAGCAGAGGACAGGGGGGTCAGTTCTTC
TRBJ2-7 | TRBV19 | - | few | CASSIGQEIYEQYF | TGTGCCAGTAGTATAGGACAGGAGATTTACGAGCAGTACTTC
TRBJ1-1 | TRBV5-4 | - | - | CASSLETSGLPVNTEAFF | TGTGCCAGCAGCTTGGAGACCTCAGGGTTACCTGTGAACACTGAAGCTTTCTTT
TRBJ2-3 | TRBV14 | - | - | CASSPDLEGAQYF | TGTGCCAGCAGCCCTGACCTGGAGGGTGCGCAGTATTTT
TRBJ2-7 | TRBV6-1 | - | once | CASSEWGNTQYF | TGTGCCAGCAGTGAGTGGGGCAACACTCAGTACTTC
TRBJ2-7 | TRBV14 | - | - | CASSQGTHSYEQYF | TGTGCCAGCAGCCAAGGAACACACTCCTACGAGCAGTACTTC
TRBJ2-7 | TRBV6-1 | - | - | CASRTGPHYEQYF | TGTGCCAGCAGAACAGGACCACACTACGAGCAGTACTTC
TRBJ2-3 | TRBV3-1 | - | - | CASSQQASVTDTQYF | TGTGCCAGCAGCCAGCAGGCTAGCGTTACAGATACGCAGTATTTT
TRBJ1-5 | TRBV6-6 | TRBD1 | - | CATNPGQINQPQHF | TGTGCCACGAATCCGGGACAGATCAATCAGCCCCAGCATTTT
TRBJ2-7 | TRBV4-2 | TRBD2 | - | CASSHGTREESYEQYF | TGTGCCAGCAGCCATGGGACCCGGGAGGAGTCCTACGAGCAGTACTTC
TRBJ2-5 | TRBV20-1 | TRBD1 | few | CSAARTGKETQYF | TGCAGTGCTGCCCGGACAGGGAAAGAGACCCAGTACTTC
TRBJ1-5 | TRBV21-1 | - | - | CASRKSRWVTNQPQHF | TGTGCCAGCAGGAAAAGTCGGTGGGTTACCAATCAGCCCCAGCATTTT
TRBJ2-7 | TRBV29-1 | TRBD1 | - | CSVERQGLDEQYF | TGCAGCGTTGAACGACAGGGTTTGGACGAGCAGTACTTC
TRBJ1-1 | TRBV11-2 | - | - | CASSPKTPINEAFF | TGTGCCAGCAGCCCCAAAACCCCAATCAACGAAGCTTTCTTT
TRBJ2-7 | TRBV20-1 | - | - | CSASLGGDEQYF | TGCAGTGCTAGTTTGGGGGGCGATGAGCAGTACTTC
TRBJ1-2 | TRBV5-1 | - | - | CASSLLGDGNGGYTF | TGCGCCAGCAGCTTGCTCGGGGACGGGAACGGAGGCTACACCTTC
TRBJ2-1 | TRBV12-3/TRBV12-4 | TRBD2 | - | CASNKGAGVGNEQFF | TGTGCCAGCAATAAGGGAGCGGGAGTTGGGAATGAGCAGTTCTTC
TRBJ2-4 | TRBV13 | TRBD2 | - | CASSSRTSGSGVQYF | TGTGCCAGCAGCTCACGGACTAGCGGGTCGGGTGTTCAGTACTTC
TRBJ2-4 | TRBV5-1 | TRBD1 | once | CASSLWSGGQQIAKNIQYF | TGCGCCAGCAGCTTGTGGAGTGGGGGACAGCAAATAGCCAAAAACATTCAGTACTTC
TRBJ2-7 | TRBV5-5 | TRBD1 | - | CASSRTQQGSYEQYF | TGTGCCAGCAGCAGGACTCAACAGGGGTCCTACGAGCAGTACTTC
TRBJ2-7 | TRBV11-2 | TRBD1 | - | CASSLGRQGGGYEQYF | TGTGCCAGCAGCTTAGGACGACAGGGGGGAGGTTACGAGCAGTACTTC
TRBJ2-7 | TRBV20-1 | - | - | CSARRPRTNFYEQYF | TGCAGTGCTAGACGACCGAGGACTAACTTCTACGAGCAGTACTTC
TRBJ1-2 | TRBV28 | TRBD1 | - | CASRGQAVGYGYTF | TGTGCCAGCAGGGGACAGGCGGTAGGGTATGGCTACACCTTC
TRBJ2-1 | TRBV20-1 | - | - | CSARVVGGRNNEQFF | TGCAGTGCTAGAGTAGTGGGAGGTAGGAACAATGAGCAGTTCTTC
TRBJ2-1 | TRBV9 | - | few | CASSPIPAGGYNEQFF | TGTGCCAGCAGCCCCATACCCGCTGGAGGTTACAATGAGCAGTTCTTC
TRBJ2-1 | TRBV9 | - | - | CASSVTVTGGGYNEQFF | TGTGCCAGCAGCGTTACCGTAACAGGTGGGGGTTACAATGAGCAGTTCTTC
TRBJ2-3 | TRBV12-3/TRBV12-4 | TRBD2 | - | CASSLGGLAGGYF | TGTGCCAGCAGTTTAGGTGGACTAGCGGGAGGGTATTTT
TRBJ2-7 | TRBV4-1 | TRBD2 | few | CASKTSGRNEQYF | TGCGCCAGCAAGACTAGCGGGAGAAACGAGCAGTACTTC
TRBJ2-7 | TRBV27 | TRBD1 | - | CASSITRRGSYEQYF | TGTGCCAGCAGTATCACCCGCAGGGGGTCCTACGAGCAGTACTTC